Here is one TCR beta chain with its context. Its antigen is currently unknown. The sample comes from a study of shared clonotypes between healthy human individuals. Study-wide points: About 5% of naive CD4 clonotypes were shared across four donors. Against clonotypes common to all four donors, non-shared ones had lower generation probabilities.

Sequencing was performed with immunoSEQ multiplex PCR; in TCRdb, only in-frame clones are kept and a portion is missing. The profile shows more than 2 million clones, over 85% of them singletons. Naive CD8 cells comprised CD45RO-negative, CCR7-positively selected cells, excluding terminally differentiated effector memory CD45RA+ cells. Those who donated, Caucasian adults without exception, all lived in Nashville, Tennessee. CDR3 length equals 17 residues. Germline V gene data show CDR1 as SGHTA and CDR2 as FQGTGA. With 1 base clipped from V and 2 bases from J, the junction kept 6 bases outside the gene matches.

This chain connects TRBV7-3 to TRBJ2-3, with TRBD1 identical over 10 bases. The sequenced material came from naive CD8+ T cells sorted from blood. The sequence came from a man in his late teens or twenties in good health. Written as DNA, the CDR3 is TGTGCCAGCAGCTTAATGGTTGGGACAGGGGTCACAGATACGCAGTATTTT. Encoded protein: CASSLMVGTGVTDTQYF.